These 30 T cell receptor beta chains were sequenced from one sample in a study of blood T cell repertoires in COVID-19. Assay used: immunoSEQ multiplex PCR; TCRdb lists only in-frame clones, some missing. This sample has roughly 150,000 clones, with approximately 93% found just once. Sequencing was done on a sample of peripheral blood. The source is a woman aged 55 to 70 with COVID-19, enrolled during active disease.

This chain uses TRBV7-8 with TRBJ1-2, with D unclear. The CDR3 is 17 residues long. Trimming left V 1 base short and J 0 bases short, with 15 bases between. Germline CDR1 and CDR2: SGHVS and FQNEAQ. The CDR3: CASSLDNRPGPNYGYTF. CDR3 bases: TGTGCCAGCAGCTTAGACAACAGACCAGGCCCTAACTATGGCTACACCTTC.

The genes are TRBV5-1 and TRBJ1-1; D may be TRBD1 (5 bases). This CDR3 region has 13 residues. Per germline, CDR1 SGHRS and CDR2 YFSETQ. The V gene lost 0 bases and the J gene lost 11 bases, with 14 bases spanning the gap. CDR3 bases: TGCGCCAGCAGCTTGGCTGGTCGGGGGACCGCTTTCTTT. This encodes CASSLAGRGTAFF.

This chain joins TRBV4-2 and TRBJ2-7, with TRBD2 matching over 8 bases. Unmatched junction bases numbered 19, after V lost 0 bases and J lost 3 bases. In germline, CDR1 is LGHNA, CDR2 YNFKEQ. CDR3 length: 20 residues. The CDR3 sequence: CASSQDPPDPIAGRHYEQYF. CDR3 DNA sequence: TGTGCCAGCAGCCAAGACCCACCCGATCCGATAGCGGGGCGACACTACGAGCAGTACTTC.

The CDR3 reads CASSSQGVEETQYF. The CDR3 DNA reads TGTGCCAGCAGTTCACAGGGGGTGGAGGAGACCCAGTACTTC. The chain combines TRBV6-5 with TRBJ2-5; 8 bases are shared with TRBD1. J lost 5 bases, V lost 4 bases, and 6 bases had no gene match. Germline CDR1 is MNHEY and CDR2 is SVGAGI. There are 14 residues in the CDR3.

This chain connects TRBV7-2 to TRBJ1-2, with D unclear. V was trimmed by 2 bases and J by 2 bases, leaving 15 bases between them. The germline V gene encodes CDR1 SGHTA and CDR2 FQGNSA. This CDR3 is built from 16 residues. The CDR3, as DNA: TGTGCCAGCAGCTTAACCCGGAGCGGTCGAAACTATGGCTACACCTTC. Protein sequence: CASSLTRSGRNYGYTF.

This chain connects TRBV11-3 to TRBJ2-5; 9 positions match TRBD2. The CDR3 consists of 15 residues. V gave up 1 base and J gave up 4 bases; unmatched junction bases: 4. Germline CDR1 is SGHNT and CDR2 is YENEEA. CDR3 loop: CASSLGGLATETQYF. Written as DNA, the CDR3 is TGTGCCAGCAGCTTAGGAGGACTAGCGACAGAGACCCAGTACTTC.

V and J are TRBV11-2 and TRBJ1-2; no definite D call. The germline gives CDR1 SGHAT, CDR2 FQNNGV. The CDR3 is made up of 14 amino acids. Trimming removed 5 bases from V and 8 bases from J, with 18 bases in between. The CDR3 is CASSGEEPAGGYTF. CDR3 nucleotide sequence: TGTGCCAGCAGCGGGGAGGAGCCCGCTGGGGGCTACACCTTC. Full variable domain (remainder filled in from reference TRBV11-2 and TRBJ1-2): EAGVAQSPRYKIIEKRQSVAFWCNPISGHATLYWYQQILGQGPKLLIQFQNNGVVDDSQLPKDRFSAERLKGVDSTLKIQPAKLEDSAVYLCASSGEEPAGGYTFGSGTRLTVV.

In DNA form, the CDR3 reads TGTGCCAGCAGCTTTCTAGCGGGGGAGACCTACGAGCAGTACTTC. Translated: CASSFLAGETYEQYF. This chain uses TRBV5-8 with TRBJ2-7; 10 nucleotides agree with TRBD2. Germline assignment: CDR1 SGHTS and CDR2 YDEGEE. The CDR3 is 15 residues long. V gave up 2 bases and J gave up 2 bases; unmatched junction bases: 4.

The chain joins TRBV19 to TRBJ1-2; 7 nucleotides line up with TRBD1. Per germline, CDR1 LNHDA and CDR2 SQIVND (reference sequence). The V gene end was trimmed by 7 bases and the J gene end by 4 bases; junction bases not matched to a gene: 9. The CDR3 has 14 residues. CDR3 protein: CASTKLGQSYGYTF. The CDR3 bases are TGTGCCAGTACCAAACTGGGACAGTCCTATGGCTACACCTTC. The complete variable domain, with remaining parts taken from reference TRBV19 and TRBJ1-2, reads DGGITQSPKYLFRKEGQNVTLSCEQNLNHDAMYWYRQDPGQGLRLIYYSQIVNDFQKGDIAEGYSVSREKKESFPLTVTSAQKNPTAFYLCASTKLGQSYGYTFGSGTRLTVV.

The rearrangement joins TRBV5-6 to TRBJ2-3; the match to TRBD2 covers 15 bases. The CDR3 is made up of 16 amino acids. Germline-derived CDR1 and CDR2 are SGHDT and YYEEEE. Trimming cost V 3 bases and J 7 bases; bases outside gene matches: 6. The CDR3 DNA sequence: TGTGCCAGCAGCTCGTGGACTAGCGGGGGGGCCTATACGCAGTATTTT. It yields the protein CASSSWTSGGAYTQYF.

At least ten counts were recorded for this clone. The genes are TRBV29-1 and TRBJ1-5, with TRBD1 matching 7 bases. The ends lost 6 bases at V and 4 bases at J; junction bases unmatched: 6. Germline CDR1 and CDR2: SQVTM and ANQGSEA. CDR3 size: 13 residues. The CDR3 DNA reads as TGCAGCGTCCGGACAGGACTAAATCAGCCCCAGCATTTT. This sequence encodes CSVRTGLNQPQHF.

The chain employs TRBV12-3 or TRBV12-4 and TRBJ2-7, with 7 positions matching TRBD2. The V gene end was trimmed by 3 bases and the J gene end by 2 bases; junction bases not matched to a gene: 1. CDR3 length: 13 amino acids. CDR3: CASSFGGAYEQYF. CDR3 bases: TGTGCCAGCAGTTTTGGGGGGGCCTACGAGCAGTACTTC.

V usage is TRBV18 and J usage is TRBJ1-2; D is undetermined. V lost 6 bases and J lost 8, with 16 bases in between. Germline values: CDR1 KGHSH, CDR2 LQKENI. The CDR3 sequence is 13 residues long. The CDR3 DNA sequence: TGTGCCAGCTCCCCCCCCGCCCCTCAGGGCTACACCTTC. Translated: CASSPPAPQGYTF.

Only one count was recorded for this clone. Other DNA sequences of this sample code for an identical CDR3. The rearrangement joins TRBV6-2 or TRBV6-3 to TRBJ2-5; D gene ambiguous. The germline CDR1 and CDR2 sequences are MNHEY and SVGEGT. The CDR3 runs 12 residues. Trimming removed 0 bases from V and 5 bases from J, with 4 bases in between. CDR3 residues: CASSYSRETQYF. For the CDR3, the DNA is TGTGCCAGCAGTTACTCACGGGAGACCCAGTACTTC.

Comment on this clone: Other DNA sequences from this sample encode an identical CDR3 as well. The rearrangement uses TRBV18 and TRBJ1-1, with D possibly matching TRBD1 (6 bases). Germline V lookup: CDR1 KGHSH, CDR2 LQKENI. Trimming took 5 bases from V and 1 from J, leaving 8 bases between them. The CDR3 consists of 13 residues. This CDR3 reads CASSRQENTEAFF. The DNA of the CDR3 is TGTGCCAGCTCAAGACAGGAGAACACTGAAGCTTTCTTT.

This clone has only a few counts. The gene calls are TRBV5-4 and TRBJ2-3; 9 positions agree with TRBD2. Germline CDR1 reads SGHNT; CDR2 reads YYREEE (reference sequence). CDR3 size: 16 residues. Trimming cost V 3 bases and J 5 bases; bases outside gene matches: 10. CDR3 bases: TGTGCCAGCAGCTCCCAAATAGCGGGGGCGGGAGATACGCAGTATTTT. Residues: CASSSQIAGAGDTQYF.

This clone showed up just a few times. This chain connects TRBV5-1 to TRBJ2-7; TRBD2 is a possible D gene (5 bases). This CDR3 is built from 14 residues. V was pared by 4 bases and J by 6 bases, with 17 bases between. Germline V gene data show CDR1 as SGHRS and CDR2 as YFSETQ. CDR3 amino acids: CASSLPGTGAEQYF. CDR3 in DNA: TGCGCCAGCAGCCTACCGGGAACTGGAGCCGAGCAGTACTTC.

This clone was seen just once. CDR3 sequence (DNA): TGTGCCAGCAGTTACGGACAGGGCGGTCAGCCCCAGCATTTT. It specifies CASSYGQGGQPQHF. J is TRBJ1-5 and V is TRBV6-2 or TRBV6-3, with 8 bases that match TRBD1. The CDR3 consists of 14 residues. Germline V lookup: CDR1 MNHEY, CDR2 SVGEGT. Trimming cost V 2 bases and J 6 bases; bases outside gene matches: 3.

The chain carries TRBV4-2 and TRBJ1-3, with a tentative D call TRBD1 (5 bases). The CDR3 is made up of 17 amino acids. V lost 0 bases and J 2 bases, leaving 14 bases between the germline ends. Germline lookup yields CDR1 LGHNA and CDR2 YNFKEQ. CDR3 bases: TGTGCCAGCAGCCAAGAGGGGCAGCTCAGTGCTGGAAACACCATATATTTT. The encoded protein is CASSQEGQLSAGNTIYF.

The chain couples TRBV5-4 to TRBJ2-7; 8 positions match TRBD2. Per the germline V gene, CDR1 is SGHNT and CDR2 is YYREEE (reference sequence). The CDR3 is 15 residues long. Germline trimming cut 0 bases from V and 3 bases from J; bases unmatched to any gene: 5. The CDR3 protein is CASSLGAGGYYEQYF. CDR3 DNA sequence: TGTGCCAGCAGCTTGGGGGCGGGGGGCTACTACGAGCAGTACTTC. Based on the CDR3 plus reference TRBV5-4 and TRBJ2-7, the full variable domain is ETGVTQSPTHLIKTRGQQVTLRCSSQSGHNTVSWYQQALGQGPQFIFQYYREEENGRGNFPPRFSGLQFPNYSSELNVNALELDDSALYLCASSLGAGGYYEQYFGPGTRLTVT.

J is TRBJ1-2 and V is TRBV5-4; D remains unclear. The V end was cut by 1 base, the J end by 3 bases, with 16 bases between. From germline, CDR1 is SGHNT and CDR2 YYREEE (reference sequence). This CDR3 is built from 16 residues. For the CDR3, the DNA is TGTGCCAGCAGCTTGTCTCCCCGGGGAAGTTACTATGGCTACACCTTC. It translates to CASSLSPRGSYYGYTF.

The V and J genes are TRBV2 and TRBJ1-1; 7 nucleotides line up with TRBD1. J was trimmed by 2 bases and V by 8 bases; bases with no gene match: 8. Germline V gene lookup returns CDR1 SNHLY and CDR2 FYNNEI. CDR3 length: 14 residues. The CDR3 coding sequence is TGTGCCAGCCAATGGGACAGTCAAAACACTGAAGCTTTCTTT. This encodes CASQWDSQNTEAFF.

The chain recombines TRBV7-2 with TRBJ1-4, with 7 nucleotides matching TRBD1. The CDR3 is 16 residues long. CDR1 is SGHTA and CDR2 is FQGNSA in the germline V gene. J gave up 3 bases and V 5 bases, and 9 bases lay outside the gene matches. Here the CDR3 reads CASSTGGTASNEKLFF. DNA of the CDR3: TGTGCCAGCAGCACCGGAGGGACAGCCTCTAATGAAAAACTGTTTTTT.

This clone has only one observation. CDR3: CAISGEGKSNQPQHF. The CDR3 DNA sequence: TGTGCCATCTCAGGGGAGGGGAAGAGCAATCAGCCCCAGCATTTT. This chain links TRBV10-3 with TRBJ1-5; the D gene is possibly TRBD1 (6 bases). The CDR3 has 15 amino acids. Trimming removed 8 bases at V and 1 base at J, with 15 bases between. Germline-derived CDR1 and CDR2 are ENHRY and SYGVKD.

This sequence joins TRBV19 and TRBJ1-4, with D possibly matching TRBD1 (5 bases). Trimming removed 5 bases at V and 6 bases at J, with 19 bases between. CDR1 LNHDA and CDR2 SQIVND come from the germline V gene (reference sequence). The length of the CDR3 is 16 residues. The DNA for the CDR3 is TGTGCCAGTAGTCCCACCCGCAGGGTTCTAGATGAAAAACTGTTTTTT. Protein sequence: CASSPTRRVLDEKLFF.

The chain links TRBV18 to TRBJ2-2; 8 bases are shared with TRBD1. CDR3 size: 19 residues. Per germline, CDR1 KGHSH and CDR2 LQKENI. With 4 bases clipped from V and 5 bases from J, the junction kept 18 bases outside the gene matches. In DNA, the CDR3 is TGTGCCAGCTCACTGGTCCCCCTTGACAGGGGCCAACGTACCGGGGAGCTGTTTTTT. Its protein product is CASSLVPLDRGQRTGELFF. Based on the CDR3 plus reference TRBV18 and TRBJ2-2, the full variable domain is NAGVMQNPRHLVRRRGQEARLRCSPMKGHSHVYWYRQLPEEGLKFMVYLQKENIIDESGMPKERFSAEFPKEGPSILRIQQVVRGDSAAYFCASSLVPLDRGQRTGELFFGEGSRLTVL.

The chain recombines TRBV11-2 with TRBJ1-2; the D gene is possibly TRBD1 (5 bases). V lost 0 bases and J 6 bases, leaving 8 bases between the germline ends. Per germline, CDR1 SGHAT and CDR2 FQNNGV. The CDR3 contains 13 residues. This chain's CDR3 is CASSLDREHGYTF. Here the CDR3 DNA reads TGTGCCAGCAGCTTAGACAGGGAACATGGCTACACCTTC.

This chain links TRBV7-2 with TRBJ1-3, with unresolved D. CDR1 and CDR2 (germline): SGHTA, FQGNSA. With 5 bases removed from V and 0 bases from J, the gap between germline ends came to 11 bases. There are 15 residues in the CDR3. CDR3 bases: TGTGCCAGCAGCCCTAATTCAGGCTCTGGAAACACCATATATTTT. Translating gives CASSPNSGSGNTIYF. The variable domain in full, completed from reference TRBV7-2 and TRBJ1-3, reads GAGVSQSPSNKVTEKGKDVELRCDPISGHTALYWYRQSLGQGLEFLIYFQGNSAPDKSGLPSDRFSAERTGGSVSTLTIQRTQQEDSAVYLCASSPNSGSGNTIYFGEGSWLTVV.

The V and J genes are TRBV9 and TRBJ1-5; maybe TRBD1 (5 bases). V was shortened by 3 bases and J by 7 bases, with 14 bases between the two germline ends. Germline CDR1 reads SGDLS; CDR2 reads YYNGEE. The CDR3 has 14 amino acids. The DNA for the CDR3 is TGTGCCAGCAGCGGGGCGGCTCGGGGGCAGCCCCAGCATTTT. Residues: CASSGAARGQPQHF. Based on the CDR3 plus reference TRBV9 and TRBJ1-5, the full variable domain is DSGVTQTPKHLITATGQRVTLRCSPRSGDLSVYWYQQSLDQGLQFLIQYYNGEERAKGNILERFSAQQFPDLHSELNLSSLELGDSALYFCASSGAARGQPQHFGDGTRLSIL.

The V gene is TRBV5-1, the J gene TRBJ1-1; D is perhaps TRBD1 (5 bases). The ends were cut back, 1 base at V and 0 bases at J, with 10 bases in the middle. This CDR3 comprises 15 residues. Germline assignment: CDR1 SGHRS and CDR2 YFSETQ. In nucleotides, the CDR3 is TGCGCCAGCAGCTTGCCAGGGCGGCTGAACACTGAAGCTTTCTTT. Amino acids: CASSLPGRLNTEAFF. Full variable domain (outside the CDR3, taken from reference TRBV5-1 and TRBJ1-1): KAGVTQTPRYLIKTRGQQVTLSCSPISGHRSVSWYQQTPGQGLQFLFEYFSETQRNKGNFPGRFSGRQFSNSRSEMNVSTLELGDSALYLCASSLPGRLNTEAFFGQGTRLTVV.